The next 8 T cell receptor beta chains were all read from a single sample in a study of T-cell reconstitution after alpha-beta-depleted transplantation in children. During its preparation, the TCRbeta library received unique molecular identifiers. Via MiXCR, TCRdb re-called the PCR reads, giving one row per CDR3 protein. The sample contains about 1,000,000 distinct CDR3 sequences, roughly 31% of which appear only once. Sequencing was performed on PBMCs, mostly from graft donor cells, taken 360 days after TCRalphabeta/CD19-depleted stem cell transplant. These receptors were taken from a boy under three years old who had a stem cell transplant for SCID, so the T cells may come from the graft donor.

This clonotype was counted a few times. CDR3 sequence reads: CAISESGAGVDEQYF. The CDR3 nucleotides read TGTGCCATCAGTGAGAGTGGGGCCGGCGTAGACGAGCAGTACTTC. This sequence joins TRBV10-3 and TRBJ2-7, with a weak D call TRBD1 (5 bases). The CDR3 contains 15 residues. Germline CDR1 reads ENHRY; CDR2 reads SYGVKD. The V and J ends lost 2 bases and 5 bases respectively, with 16 bases between them.

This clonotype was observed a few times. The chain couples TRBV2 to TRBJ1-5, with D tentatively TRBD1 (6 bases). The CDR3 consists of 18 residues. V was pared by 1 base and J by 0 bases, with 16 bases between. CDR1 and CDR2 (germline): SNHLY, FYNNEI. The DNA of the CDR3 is TGTGCCAGCAGTGAAGTAGGGTACGGCAGGGGTAGCAATCAGCCCCAGCATTTT. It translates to CASSEVGYGRGSNQPQHF.

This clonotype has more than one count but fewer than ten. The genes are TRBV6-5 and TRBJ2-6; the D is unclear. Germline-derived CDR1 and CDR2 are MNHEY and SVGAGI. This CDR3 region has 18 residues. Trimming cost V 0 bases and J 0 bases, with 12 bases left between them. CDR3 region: CASSYSGYLLSGANVLTF. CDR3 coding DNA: TGTGCCAGCAGTTACTCGGGGTACCTACTCTCTGGGGCCAACGTCCTGACTTTC.

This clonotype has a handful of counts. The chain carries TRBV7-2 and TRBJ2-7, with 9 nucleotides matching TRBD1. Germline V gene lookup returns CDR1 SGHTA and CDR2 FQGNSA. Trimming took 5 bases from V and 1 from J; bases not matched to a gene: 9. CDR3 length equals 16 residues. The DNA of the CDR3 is TGTGCCAGCAGCCCTGAGGTCGGGACAGGGTCCTACGAGCAGTACTTC. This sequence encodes CASSPEVGTGSYEQYF. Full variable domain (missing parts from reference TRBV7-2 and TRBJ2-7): GAGVSQSPSNKVTEKGKDVELRCDPISGHTALYWYRQSLGQGLEFLIYFQGNSAPDKSGLPSDRFSAERTGGSVSTLTIQRTQQEDSAVYLCASSPEVGTGSYEQYFGPGTRLTVT.

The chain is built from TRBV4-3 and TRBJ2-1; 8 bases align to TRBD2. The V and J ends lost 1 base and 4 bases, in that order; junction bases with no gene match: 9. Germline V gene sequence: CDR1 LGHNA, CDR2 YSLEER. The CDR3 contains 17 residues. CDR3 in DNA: TGCGCCAGCAGCCAAGGTTTAGGTAGCGGGGCTTACAATGAGCAGTTCTTC. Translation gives CASSQGLGSGAYNEQFF.

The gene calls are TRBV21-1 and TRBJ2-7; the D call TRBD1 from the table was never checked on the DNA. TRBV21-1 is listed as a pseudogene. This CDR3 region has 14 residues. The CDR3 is CASSKVNGGARPNV. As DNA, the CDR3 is TGTGCCAGCAGCAAAGTGAACGGGGGCGCCAGGCCTAATGTC.

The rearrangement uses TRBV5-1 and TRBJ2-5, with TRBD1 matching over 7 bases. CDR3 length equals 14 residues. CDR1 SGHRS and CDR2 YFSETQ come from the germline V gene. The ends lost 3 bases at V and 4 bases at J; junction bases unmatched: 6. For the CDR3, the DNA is TGCGCCAGCAGCTCGGAGACAGGGACAGAGACCCAGTACTTC. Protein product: CASSSETGTETQYF.

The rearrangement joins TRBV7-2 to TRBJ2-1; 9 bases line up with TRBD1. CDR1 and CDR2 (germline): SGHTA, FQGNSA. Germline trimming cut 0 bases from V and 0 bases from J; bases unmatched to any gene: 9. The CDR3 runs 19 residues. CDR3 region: CASSLAGTGLWSSYNEQFF. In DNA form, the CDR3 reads TGTGCCAGCAGCTTAGCGGGGACAGGGCTTTGGAGCTCCTACAATGAGCAGTTCTTC. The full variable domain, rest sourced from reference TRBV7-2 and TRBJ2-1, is GAGVSQSPSNKVTEKGKDVELRCDPISGHTALYWYRQSLGQGLEFLIYFQGNSAPDKSGLPSDRFSAERTGGSVSTLTIQRTQQEDSAVYLCASSLAGTGLWSSYNEQFFGPGTRLTVL.